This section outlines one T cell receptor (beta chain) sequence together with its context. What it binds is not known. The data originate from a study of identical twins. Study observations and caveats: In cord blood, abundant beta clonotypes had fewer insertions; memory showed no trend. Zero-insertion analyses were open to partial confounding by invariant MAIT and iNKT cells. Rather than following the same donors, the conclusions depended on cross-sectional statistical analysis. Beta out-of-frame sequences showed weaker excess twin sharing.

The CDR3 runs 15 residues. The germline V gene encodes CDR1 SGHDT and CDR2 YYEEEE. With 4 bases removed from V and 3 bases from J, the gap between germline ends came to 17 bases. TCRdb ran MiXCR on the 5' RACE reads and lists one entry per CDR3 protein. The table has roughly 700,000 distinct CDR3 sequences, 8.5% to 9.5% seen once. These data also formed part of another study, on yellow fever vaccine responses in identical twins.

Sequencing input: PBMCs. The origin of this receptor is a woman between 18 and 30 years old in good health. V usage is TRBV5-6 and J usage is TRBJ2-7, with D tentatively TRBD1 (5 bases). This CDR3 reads CASSGDRYEHYEQYF. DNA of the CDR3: TGTGCCAGCAGCGGTGACAGATACGAACACTACGAGCAGTACTTC.